The TCR beta chain under discussion was sequenced for a study of early T cells in non-severe SARS-CoV-2 infection. Study context: Sequencing was performed on bulk RNA from unsorted whole blood, leaving chains unpaired.

Notes on the study in general: VDJdb-based matching was biased toward anti-spike CD8 responses and missed private and CD4 specificities.

In germline, CDR1 is SGDLS, CDR2 YYNGEE. The V end was cut by 0 bases, the J end by 1 base, with 4 bases between. The CDR3 extends over 13 amino acids. In the library, individual cDNA molecules carried attached unique molecular identifiers. TCRdb passed the 5' RACE reads through MiXCR, listing each CDR3 protein once. The data hold some 82,000 distinct CDR3 sequences, with 9.5% to 13% observed a single time. This clonotype showed up many times. The target antigen is unknown. The TCR was taken from an adult who was a healthcare worker with PCR-confirmed SARS-CoV-2 infection or an uninfected control (not recorded which). The V call is TRBV9, the J call TRBJ1-1, with D unresolved. Sequencing was performed on whole blood. The DNA of the CDR3 is TGTGCCAGCAGCGTAGACCGGAACACTGAAGCTTTCTTT. Translation gives CASSVDRNTEAFF.